One sample yielded the 28 T cell receptor beta chains listed below, sequenced in a study of T-cell reconstitution after alpha-beta-depleted transplantation in children. The library targeted TCRbeta and was prepared with unique molecular identifiers. Each CDR3 protein is one row after TCRdb ran MiXCR on the PCR reads. Of approximately 200,000 distinct CDR3 sequences detected, roughly 6.3% appear once; the ten largest clones hold roughly 4.7%. Here the sequenced sample was PBMCs, taken before TCRalphabeta/CD19-depleted stem cell transplant. The receptors come from a girl less than two years old with combined immunodeficiency, due to receive a stem cell transplant.

This clonotype was seen a handful of times. The chain uses TRBV7-9 and TRBJ1-3; no clear D gene. Germline CDR1 and CDR2: SEHNR and FQNEAQ (reference sequence). The CDR3 consists of 16 residues. V was trimmed by 5 bases and J by 4 bases, leaving 18 bases between them. The DNA for the CDR3 is TGTGCCAGCAGCCCCCCCCTTACGGTGAGAGGAAACACCATATATTTT. This translates into CASSPPLTVRGNTIYF. Based on the CDR3 plus reference TRBV7-9 and TRBJ1-3, the full variable domain is DTGVSQNPRHKITKRGQNVTFRCDPISEHNRLYWYRQTLGQGPEFLTYFQNEAQLEKSRLLSDRFSAERPKGSFSTLEIQRTEQGDSAMYLCASSPPLTVRGNTIYFGEGSWLTVV.

This clonotype has at least ten counts. The chain is built from TRBV9 and TRBJ1-2; D not certain. CDR1 SGDLS and CDR2 YYNGEE come from the germline V gene. CDR3 length equals 13 residues. Trimming took 0 bases from V and 12 from J, leaving 15 bases between them. The CDR3 DNA is TGTGCCAGCAGCGTAGCTACGGGGAGGAAGCACACCTTC. Its translation: CASSVATGRKHTF.

This clonotype came up a few times. The chain has TRBV6-5 and TRBJ1-2, with D possibly TRBD1 on 6 matching bases. Trimming removed 2 bases from V and 5 bases from J, with 15 bases in between. The length of the CDR3 is 15 residues. Germline assignment: CDR1 MNHEY and CDR2 SVGAGI. The CDR3 here is CASSYHGQIVYGYTF. CDR3 DNA sequence: TGTGCCAGCAGTTACCATGGACAGATAGTATATGGCTACACCTTC.

The sample holds many counts of this clonotype. V gene TRBV20-1 combines with J gene TRBJ2-1; 14 bases line up with TRBD2. Germline assignment: CDR1 DFQATT and CDR2 SNEGSKA (reference sequence). The CDR3 extends over 19 amino acids. The V gene end was trimmed by 0 bases and the J gene end by 2 bases; junction bases not matched to a gene: 9. CDR3 DNA: TGCAGTGCTAGAGATCTAAGACTAGCGGGAGGGTACACCTACAATGAGCAGTTCTTC. Its protein is CSARDLRLAGGYTYNEQFF.

In this sample, this clonotype turned up a few times. V is TRBV11-1 and J is TRBJ2-5; D is perhaps TRBD1 (6 bases). With 4 bases removed from V and 5 bases from J, the gap between germline ends came to 11 bases. This CDR3 is 13 amino acids long. The V gene's germline CDR1 is SGHAT and CDR2 FQDESV (reference sequence). The CDR3 here is CASSSWGLETQYF. CDR3 bases: TGTGCCAGCAGCTCCTGGGGGCTTGAGACCCAGTACTTC.

The sample holds many counts of this clonotype. The rearrangement uses TRBV3-1 and TRBJ2-7; D is uncertain. CDR3 length: 15 residues. Per the germline V gene, CDR1 is LGHDT and CDR2 is YNNKEL (reference sequence). V was cut by 0 bases and J by 2 bases, with 11 bases left in between. CDR3 bases: TGTGCCAGCAGCCAAGATCTCACTCCCACCTACGAGCAGTACTTC. It encodes CASSQDLTPTYEQYF.

This clonotype came up many times. The rearrangement joins TRBV5-6 to TRBJ2-5, with 8 bases identical to TRBD1. The ends lost 2 bases at V and 5 bases at J; junction bases unmatched: 8. The CDR3 totals 15 residues. The V gene's germline CDR1 is SGHDT and CDR2 YYEEEE. CDR3 coding DNA: TGTGCCAGCAGCTTCTCGCAGGGGGCGGGTGAGACCCAGTACTTC. Encoded protein: CASSFSQGAGETQYF. The full variable domain, completed using reference TRBV5-6 and TRBJ2-5, is DAGVTQSPTHLIKTRGQQVTLRCSPKSGHDTVSWYQQALGQGPQFIFQYYEEEERQRGNFPDRFSGHQFPNYSSELNVNALLLGDSALYLCASSFSQGAGETQYFGPGTRLLVL.

The sample holds many counts of this clonotype. The chain joins TRBV4-2 to TRBJ2-4; D not resolved. In germline, CDR1 is LGHNA, CDR2 YNFKEQ. V dropped 1 base and J dropped 0 bases, with 13 bases sitting between them. The CDR3 covers 17 residues. For the CDR3, the DNA is TGTGCCAGCAGCCAAGGAGACAATTCGATAGCCAAAAACATTCAGTACTTC. This encodes CASSQGDNSIAKNIQYF.

Ten or more counts support this clonotype. The gene calls are TRBV28 and TRBJ1-1; D is unresolved. The CDR3 totals 13 residues. Germline V gene sequence: CDR1 MDHEN, CDR2 SYDVKM. V was trimmed by 7 bases and J by 0 bases, leaving 9 bases between them. The CDR3 sequence is CASTSGLNTEAFF. CDR3 in DNA: TGTGCCAGCACCTCTGGCCTGAACACTGAAGCTTTCTTT.

This clonotype was seen at least ten times. CDR3 DNA: TGCAGCGTGGGACACCATAGCTCCTACGAGCAGTACTTC. It is translated as CSVGHHSSYEQYF. The chain combines TRBV29-1 with TRBJ2-7; D might be TRBD1 (6 bases). V was cut by 6 bases and J by 0 bases, with 12 bases left in between. This CDR3 comprises 13 residues. CDR1 and CDR2 from the germline V gene are SQVTM and ANQGSEA.

This clonotype was recorded at least ten times. The chain combines TRBV7-3 with TRBJ2-3, with TRBD2 matching over 10 bases. The CDR3 consists of 15 residues. J was trimmed by 4 bases and V by 6 bases; bases with no gene match: 7. In germline, CDR1 is SGHTA, CDR2 FQGTGA. The CDR3 is CASRPSGGASDTQYF. For the CDR3, the DNA is TGTGCCAGCAGACCGAGCGGGGGGGCTTCAGATACGCAGTATTTT.

This clonotype was seen repeatedly, ten times or more. The CDR3 nucleotides read TGTGCCAGCAGCAAAGCCCGGGACAGTTGGAATTCACCCCTCCACTTT. Its translation: CASSKARDSWNSPLHF. J is TRBJ1-6 and V is TRBV21-1; TRBD1, as called in the table, went unchecked against the DNA. TRBV21-1 is marked as a pseudogene. This CDR3 spans 16 amino acids.

At least ten counts were recorded for this clonotype. This chain's CDR3 is CASSSGQGARYNEQFF. The CDR3 DNA reads as TGTGCCAGCAGTTCCGGACAGGGGGCGCGTTACAATGAGCAGTTCTTC. V is TRBV27 and J is TRBJ2-1; 11 bases fit TRBD1. The CDR3 sequence is 16 residues long. The V segment lost 4 bases and the J segment 4 bases; nucleotides outside the gene matches: 6. Per the germline V gene, CDR1 is MNHEY and CDR2 is SMNVEV (reference sequence).

The CDR3 reads CASSPRASGDQETQYF. The DNA for the CDR3 is TGTGCCAGCTCACCACGGGCTAGCGGGGACCAAGAGACCCAGTACTTC. The chain joins TRBV18 to TRBJ2-5; 9 bases map to TRBD2. Germline lookup yields CDR1 KGHSH and CDR2 LQKENI. Unmatched junction bases numbered 3, after V lost 1 base and J lost 0 bases. This CDR3 comprises 16 residues.

This clonotype was seen at least ten times. The rearrangement uses TRBV28 and TRBJ1-1; D not resolved. The CDR3 consists of 15 residues. Between the trimmed V and J ends, which lost 4 bases and 2 bases, there was a span of 14 bases. CDR1 and CDR2 (germline): MDHEN, SYDVKM. For the CDR3, the DNA is TGTGCCAGCAGTTCGTCTTTATTAGGTAACACTGAAGCTTTCTTT. This translates into CASSSSLLGNTEAFF. Using reference TRBV28 and TRBJ1-1 for the parts outside the CDR3, the full variable domain is DVKVTQSSRYLVKRTGEKVFLECVQDMDHENMFWYRQDPGLGLRLIYFSYDVKMKEKGDIPEGYSVSREKKERFSLILESASTNQTSMYLCASSSSLLGNTEAFFGQGTRLTVV.

Worth noting for this clonotype: This clone may be a read error of a much larger clone one base away. The chain has TRBV5-6 and TRBJ2-3; no firm D call. Germline lookup yields CDR1 SGHDT and CDR2 YYEEEE. This CDR3 has 13 amino acids. The CDR3 DNA reads as TGTGCCAGCAGCTTCTATAGCACATATACGCAGTATTTT. It is translated as CASSFYSTYTQYF.

This clonotype was seen ten or more times. The CDR3 loop is CSSLGVTENNEQFF. The CDR3, as DNA: TGCAGTTCGCTAGGGGTCACAGAGAACAATGAGCAGTTCTTC. This chain connects TRBV20-1 to TRBJ2-1, with D possibly being TRBD1 (5 bases). The V end was cut by 8 bases, the J end by 5 bases, with 19 bases between. The CDR3 spans 14 residues. Looked up from germline, CDR1 is DFQATT and CDR2 is SNEGSKA (reference sequence).

This clonotype was counted ten times or more. V is TRBV12-3 or TRBV12-4 and J is TRBJ1-1; D ambiguous. This CDR3 comprises 14 residues. The V and J ends lost 0 bases and 1 base respectively, with 6 bases between them. In DNA form, the CDR3 reads TGTGCCAGCAGTTTAGCGGCCCAGAACACTGAAGCTTTCTTT. It encodes CASSLAAQNTEAFF.

In this sample, this clonotype turned up many times. The chain is built from TRBV18 and TRBJ2-2; 7 positions match TRBD2. Germline CDR1 KGHSH, CDR2 LQKENI. The V gene end was trimmed by 0 bases and the J gene end by 5 bases; junction bases not matched to a gene: 9. The CDR3 is 17 residues long. In DNA form, the CDR3 reads TGTGCCAGCTCACCACCGACTAGCCCCAGACTTACCGGGGAGCTGTTTTTT. It encodes CASSPPTSPRLTGELFF.

This clonotype has ten or more counts. V and J are TRBV25-1 and TRBJ2-5, with 8 bases that match TRBD2. The J segment lost 4 bases and the V segment lost 4 bases, leaving 2 bases of the junction unmatched. Germline V CDR1 and CDR2: MGHDK, SYGVNS. CDR3 length: 13 amino acids. The CDR3 coding sequence is TGTGCCAGCAGTGGGGGGACTAGAGAGACCCAGTACTTC. Encoded protein: CASSGGTRETQYF.

This clonotype appeared many times. The chain recombines TRBV4-3 with TRBJ2-5, with 8 bases that match TRBD1. This CDR3 has 16 residues. Germline V lookup: CDR1 LGHNA, CDR2 YSLEER. V lost 2 bases and J lost 5; bases outside the gene matches: 10. CDR3 nucleotide sequence: TGCGCCAGCAGCCAAAACGGACAGGGAGGCGAGGAGACCCAGTACTTC. As protein: CASSQNGQGGEETQYF.

In this sample, this clonotype turned up many times. The gene calls are TRBV12-3 or TRBV12-4 and TRBJ1-2, with 10 bases that match TRBD1. There are 16 residues in the CDR3. Trimming removed 5 bases from V and 1 base from J; junction bases left unmatched: 7. As DNA, the CDR3 is TGTGCCAGCAGTAGAGACAGGGGGCCGTATAACTATGGCTACACCTTC. Amino acids: CASSRDRGPYNYGYTF.

The chain is built from TRBV7-9 and TRBJ2-7; D ambiguous. The CDR3 runs 14 residues. Germline V gives CDR1 SEHNR, CDR2 FQNEAQ (reference sequence). The ends were cut back, 5 bases at V and 7 bases at J, with 18 bases in the middle. CDR3 DNA: TGTGCCAGCAGCCAAAGGGTCACGCCCAGGGAGCAGTACTTC. It specifies CASSQRVTPREQYF.

This clonotype was observed many times. The gene calls are TRBV11-2 and TRBJ1-2, with D perhaps TRBD1 (5 bases). Germline V gene sequence: CDR1 SGHAT, CDR2 FQNNGV. The CDR3 runs 11 residues. V lost 4 bases, J lost 8 bases, and 8 bases lay in between. In nucleotides, the CDR3 is TGTGCCAGCAGCTCTTGGGGGGGCTACACCTTC. Protein: CASSSWGGYTF.

Ten or more counts support this clonotype. The J gene is TRBJ2-7, the V gene TRBV13; 8 bases are shared with TRBD2. V shed 5 bases and J 3 bases; nucleotides not matched to a gene: 9. CDR3 size: 15 residues. The V gene's germline CDR1 is PRHDT and CDR2 FYEKMQ (reference sequence). Written as DNA, the CDR3 is TGTGCCAGCAGCCCCCGGGGTAGCGGGAACTACGAGCAGTACTTC. Its translation: CASSPRGSGNYEQYF.

This clonotype was observed at least ten times. This rearrangement joins TRBV6-2 or TRBV6-3 to TRBJ2-1, with D perhaps TRBD1 (5 bases). The CDR3 sequence is 13 residues long. Germline-derived CDR1 and CDR2 are MNHEY and SVGEGT. The V end lost 2 bases, the J end lost 8 bases, and 10 bases lay between the germline ends. CDR3 sequence: CASSYGQGYEQFF. The CDR3 DNA is TGTGCCAGCAGTTACGGCCAGGGTTATGAGCAGTTCTTC.

This clonotype has ten or more counts. The chain carries TRBV27 and TRBJ2-1, with TRBD1 matching over 11 bases. With 6 bases clipped from V and 7 bases from J, the junction kept 8 bases outside the gene matches. There are 15 residues in the CDR3. Germline values: CDR1 MNHEY, CDR2 SMNVEV (reference sequence). The CDR3 loop is CASSAGTGGRNEQFF. CDR3 nucleotide sequence: TGTGCCAGCAGCGCCGGGACAGGGGGAAGGAATGAGCAGTTCTTC.

This clonotype was recorded at least ten times. V usage is TRBV5-5 and J usage is TRBJ2-1; D might be TRBD1 or TRBD2, each matching 5 bases. This CDR3 is 13 amino acids long. From germline, CDR1 is SGHKS and CDR2 YYEKEE (reference sequence). V shed 2 bases and J shed 8 bases, with 11 bases lying between them. The CDR3 protein is CASSLVGADEQFF. In nucleotides, the CDR3 is TGTGCCAGCAGCTTAGTCGGGGCCGATGAGCAGTTCTTC.